Listed below are T cell receptor beta chains from one sample, sequenced in a study of T cell responses to AZD1222 COVID-19 vaccine. Generated by immunoSEQ multiplex PCR, the TCRdb table keeps only in-frame clones and is missing some. The sample includes under 100,000 clones, more than 70% of them seen just once. The input for sequencing was peripheral blood, taken on day 0 of AZD1222 vaccination. These receptor sequences come from an adult in good health. Each CDR3 is given with its conserved first and last residue. D genes are given only for firm matches. Clone size is not always given. Where it is, it says once, few, many or a class for expanded clones.

v_call,d_call,clone_size,j_call,cdr3_aa,cdr3_nt
TRBV15,NA,NA,TRBJ2-6,CATSSAGGAYSGANVLTF,TGTGCCACCAGCAGCGCTGGTGGCGCCTACTCTGGGGCCAACGTCCTGACTTTC
TRBV4-1,TRBD2,NA,TRBJ2-7,CASSQAPGLAYEQYF,TGCGCCAGCAGCCAAGCTCCGGGACTAGCCTACGAGCAGTACTTC
TRBV11-3,NA,NA,TRBJ2-6,CASSLGLGAGANVLTF,TGTGCCAGCAGCTTAGGGCTGGGGGCCGGGGCCAACGTCCTGACTTTC
TRBV19,TRBD1,once,TRBJ2-2,CASSRQGSNTGELFF,TGTGCCAGTAGCCGACAGGGCTCGAACACCGGGGAGCTGTTTTTT
TRBV7-2,NA,few,TRBJ1-1,CASSSGQNTEAFF,TGTGCCAGCAGCTCGGGACAGAACACTGAAGCTTTCTTT
TRBV6-4,NA,NA,TRBJ2-1,CATQGGASNEQFF,TGTGCTACGCAGGGGGGGGCAAGCAATGAGCAGTTCTTC
TRBV9,NA,NA,TRBJ1-1,CASSRVGPANTEAFF,TGTGCCAGCAGCCGAGTAGGTCCAGCGAACACTGAAGCTTTCTTT
TRBV7-9,NA,NA,TRBJ1-2,CASSLGVGGSDGYTF,TGTGCCAGCAGCTTAGGAGTAGGGGGGTCGGATGGCTACACCTTC
TRBV11-3,NA,NA,TRBJ1-3,CASSFRGLADNSGNTIYF,TGTGCCAGCAGCTTTAGGGGCCTGGCCGATAACTCTGGAAACACCATATATTTT
TRBV21-1,NA,NA,TRBJ1-1,CASSNNSGQDTEAFF,TGTGCCAGCAGCAACAACTCGGGACAGGACACTGAAGCTTTCTTT